Following are 9 T cell receptor beta chains from one sample sequenced in a study of T cell repertoires in cytomegalovirus infection. TCRdb ran MiXCR on the reads and lists one entry per CDR3 protein. The table includes approximately 350,000 distinct CDR3 sequences, around a third detected once. The antigens for these receptors are not known. Sequencing used cultured PBMCs, obtained from culture after CMV antigen stimulation. These receptors were collected from a human donor in good health (CMV status not recorded). Some clones in this sample may be carry-over from other donors' samples.

This clonotype was observed a handful of times. The chain uses TRBV28 and TRBJ2-4; TRBD2 might be the D (5 bases). Germline V CDR1 and CDR2: MDHEN, SYDVKM. The CDR3 consists of 15 residues. Trimming stripped 5 bases from V and 0 bases from J, with 11 bases between. The CDR3, as DNA: TGTGCCAGCAGTCCGCTTGGACTAGCCAAAAACATTCAGTACTTC. Its protein is CASSPLGLAKNIQYF. Together with reference TRBV28 and TRBJ2-4, the CDR3 gives the full variable domain: DVKVTQSSRYLVKRTGEKVFLECVQDMDHENMFWYRQDPGLGLRLIYFSYDVKMKEKGDIPEGYSVSREKKERFSLILESASTNQTSMYLCASSPLGLAKNIQYFGAGTRLSVL.

As DNA, the CDR3 is TGTGCCAGCAGCTTGGGGGAGACCAGGCTTAGCAATCAGCCCCAGCATTTT. Amino acid sequence: CASSLGETRLSNQPQHF. J is TRBJ1-5 and V is TRBV5-6; no clear D. There are 17 residues in the CDR3. Trimming removed 0 bases at V and 0 bases at J, with 13 bases between. Germline lookup yields CDR1 SGHDT and CDR2 YYEEEE.

This clonotype was detected ten times or more. The chain recombines TRBV30 with TRBJ2-1; 12 bases line up with TRBD2. J was trimmed by 3 bases and V by 4 bases; bases with no gene match: 16. The length of the CDR3 is 19 residues. CDR1 GTSNPN and CDR2 SVGIG come from the germline V gene (reference sequence). The CDR3 loop is CAWKGTSKLAGGFYNEQFF. The CDR3 coding sequence is TGTGCCTGGAAAGGGACATCGAAACTAGCGGGAGGTTTCTACAATGAGCAGTTCTTC.

This clonotype has only a few counts. V and J are TRBV7-2 and TRBJ2-1, with 7 bases matching TRBD2. V shed 5 bases and J 5 bases; nucleotides not matched to a gene: 9. The CDR3 has 15 amino acids. Germline assignment: CDR1 SGHTA and CDR2 FQGNSA. CDR3 DNA sequence: TGTGCCAGCAGCCGCCCTCGCGGGAGAAACAATGAGCAGTTCTTC. Translated, it gives CASSRPRGRNNEQFF.

The rearrangement uses TRBV15 and TRBJ2-1; 9 bases map to TRBD2. J lost 6 bases, V lost 1 base, and 7 bases had no gene match. CDR1 is LNHNV and CDR2 is YYDKDF in the germline V gene (reference sequence). There are 16 residues in the CDR3. In DNA, the CDR3 is TGTGCCACCAGCAGAGTTTTAGCGGGAGTCGGCAATGAGCAGTTCTTC. Protein: CATSRVLAGVGNEQFF. Looking up the rest from reference TRBV15 and TRBJ2-1 gives the full variable domain: DAMVIQNPRYQVTQFGKPVTLSCSQTLNHNVMYWYQQKSSQAPKLLFHYYDKDFNNEADTPDNFQSRRPNTSFCFLDIRSPGLGDTAMYLCATSRVLAGVGNEQFFGPGTRLTVL.

This clonotype was seen only a few times. The V and J genes are TRBV7-2 and TRBJ2-2; 11 nucleotides agree with TRBD2. The CDR3 has 17 residues. The germline CDR1 and CDR2 sequences are SGHTA and FQGNSA. Trimming removed 5 bases from V and 4 bases from J; junction bases left unmatched: 9. The CDR3 bases are TGTGCCAGCAGCCCGAACCCGGGACTAGCGGCCACCGGGGAGCTGTTTTTT. The encoded protein is CASSPNPGLAATGELFF.

The chain carries TRBV11-3 and TRBJ1-1, with D maybe TRBD1 (5 bases). Germline-derived CDR1 and CDR2 are SGHNT and YENEEA. The CDR3 loop spans 15 amino acids. Trimming took 5 bases from V and 5 from J, leaving 18 bases between them. The CDR3 nucleotides are TGTGCCAGCAGCGGGGACGGGGGAGGGAGGACTGAAGCTTTCTTT. It encodes CASSGDGGGRTEAFF.

V is TRBV11-2 and J is TRBJ2-3; D unclear. Germline V gene lookup returns CDR1 SGHAT and CDR2 FQNNGV. V dropped 2 bases and J dropped 7 bases, with 7 bases sitting between them. The CDR3 sequence is 12 residues long. CDR3 region: CASSLRSHTQYF. The CDR3 bases are TGTGCCAGCAGCTTACGGTCTCATACGCAGTATTTT.

J is TRBJ1-4 and V is TRBV29-1; D gene uncertain. CDR1 SQVTM and CDR2 ANQGSEA come from the germline V gene. V gave up 6 bases and J gave up 0 bases, with 17 bases separating them. The length of the CDR3 is 16 residues. The CDR3 loop reads CSVIPFFDSTNEKLFF. The CDR3 nucleotides are TGCAGCGTAATTCCCTTTTTCGATTCAACTAATGAAAAACTGTTTTTT.